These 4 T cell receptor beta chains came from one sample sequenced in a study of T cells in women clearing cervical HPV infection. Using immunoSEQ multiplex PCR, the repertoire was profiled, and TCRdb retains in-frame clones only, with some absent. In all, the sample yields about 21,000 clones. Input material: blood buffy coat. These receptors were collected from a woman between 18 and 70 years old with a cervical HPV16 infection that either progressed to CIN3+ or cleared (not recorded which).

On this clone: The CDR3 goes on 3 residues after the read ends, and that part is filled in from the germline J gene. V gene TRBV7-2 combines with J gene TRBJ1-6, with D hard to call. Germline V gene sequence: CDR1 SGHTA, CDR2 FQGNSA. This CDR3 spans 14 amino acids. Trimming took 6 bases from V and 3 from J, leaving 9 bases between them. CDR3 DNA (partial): TGTGCCAGCAGAAGGGCCTTCTATAATTCACCC. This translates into CASRRAFYNSP. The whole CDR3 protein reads CASRRAFYNSPLHF.

The CDR3 reads CAWKRLVTEAFF. The CDR3 bases that were read are TGTGCCTGGAAGCGGTTGGTCACTGAA. V and J are TRBV30 and TRBJ1-1; D gene uncertain. The read is 3 residues too short to cover the CDR3 end, so that end is filled in from the germline J gene. CDR1 and CDR2 (germline): GTSNPN, SVGIG (reference sequence). V gave up 4 bases and J gave up 4 bases, with 10 bases separating them. The CDR3 contains 12 residues.

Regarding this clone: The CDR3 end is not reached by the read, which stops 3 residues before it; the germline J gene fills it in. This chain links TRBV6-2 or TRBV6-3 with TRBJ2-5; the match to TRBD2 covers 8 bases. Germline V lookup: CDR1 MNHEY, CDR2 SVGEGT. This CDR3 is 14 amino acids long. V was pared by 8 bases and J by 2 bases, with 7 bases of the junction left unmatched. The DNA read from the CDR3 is TGTGCCAGCGTCGGGGGGGCAGGTCAAGAGACC. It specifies CASVGGAGQET. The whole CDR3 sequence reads CASVGGAGQETQYF.

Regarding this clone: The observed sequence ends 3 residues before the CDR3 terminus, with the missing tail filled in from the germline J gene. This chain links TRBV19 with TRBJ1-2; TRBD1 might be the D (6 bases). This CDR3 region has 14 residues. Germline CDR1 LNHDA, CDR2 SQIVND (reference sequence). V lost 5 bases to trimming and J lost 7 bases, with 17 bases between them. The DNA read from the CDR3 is TGTGCCAGTAGTCGACAGGCTCCCTCCTTTGGC. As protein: CASSRQAPSFG. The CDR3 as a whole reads CASSRQAPSFGYTF.